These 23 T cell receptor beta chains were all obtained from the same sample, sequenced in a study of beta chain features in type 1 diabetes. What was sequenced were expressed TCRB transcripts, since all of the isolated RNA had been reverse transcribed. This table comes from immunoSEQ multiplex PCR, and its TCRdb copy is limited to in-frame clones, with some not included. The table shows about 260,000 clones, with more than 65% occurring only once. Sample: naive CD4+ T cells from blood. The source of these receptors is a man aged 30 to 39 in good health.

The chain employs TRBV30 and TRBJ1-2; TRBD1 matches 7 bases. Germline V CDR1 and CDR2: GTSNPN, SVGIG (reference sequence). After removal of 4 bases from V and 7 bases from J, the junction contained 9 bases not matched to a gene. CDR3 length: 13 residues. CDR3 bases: TGTGCCTGGACCCTTGAGGGGGCAGGTGGCTACACCTTC. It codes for CAWTLEGAGGYTF.

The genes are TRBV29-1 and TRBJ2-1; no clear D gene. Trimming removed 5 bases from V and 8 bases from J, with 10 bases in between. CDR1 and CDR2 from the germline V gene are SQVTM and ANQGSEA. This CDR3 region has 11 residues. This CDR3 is CSVYDRDEQFF. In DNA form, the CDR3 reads TGCAGCGTTTACGATCGGGATGAGCAGTTCTTC.

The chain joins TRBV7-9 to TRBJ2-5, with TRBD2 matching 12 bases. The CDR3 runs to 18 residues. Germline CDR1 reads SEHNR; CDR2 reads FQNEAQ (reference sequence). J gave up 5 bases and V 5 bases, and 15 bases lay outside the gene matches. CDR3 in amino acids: CASSLLIKTSGSKETQYF. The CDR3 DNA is TGTGCCAGCAGCCTACTTATCAAGACTAGCGGGAGCAAGGAGACCCAGTACTTC.

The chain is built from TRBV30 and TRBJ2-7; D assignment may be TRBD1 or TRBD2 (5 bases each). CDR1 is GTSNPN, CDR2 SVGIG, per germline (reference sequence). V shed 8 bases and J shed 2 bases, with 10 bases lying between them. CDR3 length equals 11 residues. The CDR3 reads CAGDGPYEQYF. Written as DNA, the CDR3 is TGTGCCGGGGACGGACCCTACGAGCAGTACTTC.

The CDR3 sequence is CASSIAGTSTDTQYF. The CDR3 nucleotides read TGTGCCAGCAGCATTGCCGGGACGTCTACAGATACGCAGTATTTT. The chain is built from TRBV14 and TRBJ2-3; the D call may be TRBD1 or TRBD2 (5 bases each). Germline CDR1 SGHDN, CDR2 FVKESK. V shed 5 bases and J shed 3 bases, with 15 bases lying between them. This CDR3 contains 15 residues.

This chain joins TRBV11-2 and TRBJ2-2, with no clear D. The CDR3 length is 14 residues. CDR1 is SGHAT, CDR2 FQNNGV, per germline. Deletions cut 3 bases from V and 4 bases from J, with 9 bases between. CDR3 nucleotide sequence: TGTGCCAGCAGCTTTACTCCGGGCACCGGGGAGCTGTTTTTT. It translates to CASSFTPGTGELFF. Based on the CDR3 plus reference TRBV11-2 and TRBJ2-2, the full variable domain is EAGVAQSPRYKIIEKRQSVAFWCNPISGHATLYWYQQILGQGPKLLIQFQNNGVVDDSQLPKDRFSAERLKGVDSTLKIQPAKLEDSAVYLCASSFTPGTGELFFGEGSRLTVL.

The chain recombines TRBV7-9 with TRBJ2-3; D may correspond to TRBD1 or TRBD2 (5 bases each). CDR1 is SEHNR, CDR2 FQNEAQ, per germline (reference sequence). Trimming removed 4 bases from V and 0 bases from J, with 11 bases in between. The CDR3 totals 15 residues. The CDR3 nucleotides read TGTGCCAGCAGCTACGGGACGAAGAGCACAGATACGCAGTATTTT. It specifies CASSYGTKSTDTQYF.

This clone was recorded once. CDR3 bases: TGTGCCAGCACCCCAAAACTGACAGGGAAATATAGCAATCAGCCCCAGCATTTT. This translates into CASTPKLTGKYSNQPQHF. The genes are TRBV21-1 and TRBJ1-5; TRBD1 was called by the table and not checked on the DNA. TRBV21-1 is an annotated pseudogene. There are 18 residues in the CDR3.

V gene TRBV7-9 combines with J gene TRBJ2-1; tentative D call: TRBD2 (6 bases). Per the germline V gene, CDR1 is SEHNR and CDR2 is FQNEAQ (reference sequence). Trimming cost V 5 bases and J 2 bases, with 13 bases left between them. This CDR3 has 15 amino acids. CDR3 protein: CASSRDGLPYNEQFF. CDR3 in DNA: TGTGCCAGCAGCCGGGACGGACTACCCTACAATGAGCAGTTCTTC.

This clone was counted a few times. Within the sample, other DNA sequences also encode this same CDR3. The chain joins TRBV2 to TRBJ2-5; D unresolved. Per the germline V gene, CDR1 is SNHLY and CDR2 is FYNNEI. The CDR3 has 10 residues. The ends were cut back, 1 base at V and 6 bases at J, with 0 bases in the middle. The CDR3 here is CASSEETQYF. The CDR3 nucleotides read TGTGCCAGCAGTGAAGAGACCCAGTACTTC.

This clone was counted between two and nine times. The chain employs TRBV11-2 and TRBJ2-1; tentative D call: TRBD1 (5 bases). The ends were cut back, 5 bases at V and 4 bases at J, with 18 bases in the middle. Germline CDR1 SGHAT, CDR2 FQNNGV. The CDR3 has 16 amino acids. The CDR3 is CASSGLKTAYYNEQFF. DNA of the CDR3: TGTGCCAGCAGCGGGCTGAAGACAGCTTATTACAATGAGCAGTTCTTC.

The CDR3 reads CASSQDDRVSGANVLTF. Written as DNA, the CDR3 is TGCGCCAGCAGCCAGGATGACAGGGTTTCAGGGGCCAACGTCCTGACTTTC. The gene calls are TRBV4-3 and TRBJ2-6, with 7 bases matching TRBD1. J gave up 4 bases and V 3 bases, and 9 bases lay outside the gene matches. In germline, CDR1 is LGHNA, CDR2 YSLEER. This CDR3 is 17 amino acids long.

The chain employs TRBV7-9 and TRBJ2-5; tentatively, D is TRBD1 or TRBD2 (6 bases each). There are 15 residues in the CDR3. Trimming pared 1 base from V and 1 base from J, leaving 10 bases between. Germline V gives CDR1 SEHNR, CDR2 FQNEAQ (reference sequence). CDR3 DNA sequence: TGTGCCAGCAGCTTAGATCCGGGGGCCCAAGAGACCCAGTACTTC. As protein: CASSLDPGAQETQYF.

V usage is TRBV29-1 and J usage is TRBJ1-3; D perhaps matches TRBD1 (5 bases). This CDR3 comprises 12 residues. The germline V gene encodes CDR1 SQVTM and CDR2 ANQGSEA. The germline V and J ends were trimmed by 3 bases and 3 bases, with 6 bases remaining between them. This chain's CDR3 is CSVEDNGNTIYF. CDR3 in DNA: TGCAGCGTTGAGGACAATGGAAACACCATATATTTT. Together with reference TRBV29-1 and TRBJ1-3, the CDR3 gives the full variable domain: SAVISQKPSRDICQRGTSLTIQCQVDSQVTMMFWYRQQPGQSLTLIATANQGSEATYESGFVIDKFPISRPNLTFSTLTVSNMSPEDSSIYLCSVEDNGNTIYFGEGSWLTVV.

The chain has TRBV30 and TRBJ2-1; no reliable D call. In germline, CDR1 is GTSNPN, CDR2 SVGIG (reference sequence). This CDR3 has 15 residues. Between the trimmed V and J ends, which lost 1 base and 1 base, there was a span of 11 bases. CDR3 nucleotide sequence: TGTGCCTGGAGTGGATCGGTGGGTTCCTACAATGAGCAGTTCTTC. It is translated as CAWSGSVGSYNEQFF.

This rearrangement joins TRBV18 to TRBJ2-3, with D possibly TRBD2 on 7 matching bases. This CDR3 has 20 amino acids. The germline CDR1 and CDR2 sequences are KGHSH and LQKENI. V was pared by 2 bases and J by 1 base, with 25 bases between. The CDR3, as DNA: TGTGCCAGCTCACCATCGCGGGGGCGCTTAGCTATCCCCGGCACAGATACGCAGTATTTT. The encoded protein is CASSPSRGRLAIPGTDTQYF.

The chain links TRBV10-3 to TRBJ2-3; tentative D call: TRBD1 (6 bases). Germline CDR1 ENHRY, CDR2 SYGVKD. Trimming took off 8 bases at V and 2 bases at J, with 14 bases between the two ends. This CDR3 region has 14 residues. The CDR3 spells CAISRQADTDTQYF. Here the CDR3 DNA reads TGTGCCATCTCCCGACAGGCAGACACAGATACGCAGTATTTT.

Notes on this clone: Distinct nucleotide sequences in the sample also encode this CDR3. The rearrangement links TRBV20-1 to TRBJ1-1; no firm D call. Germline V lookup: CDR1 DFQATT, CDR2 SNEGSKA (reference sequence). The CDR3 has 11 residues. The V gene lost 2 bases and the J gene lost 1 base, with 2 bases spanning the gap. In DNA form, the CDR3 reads TGCAGTGCTAGAAGGAACACTGAAGCTTTCTTT. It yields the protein CSARRNTEAFF.

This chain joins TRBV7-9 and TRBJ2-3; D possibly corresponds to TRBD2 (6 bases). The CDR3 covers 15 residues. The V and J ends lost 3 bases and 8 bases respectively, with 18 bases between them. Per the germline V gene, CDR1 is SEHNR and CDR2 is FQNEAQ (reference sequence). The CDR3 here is CASSFLADQLATQYF. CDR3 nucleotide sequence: TGTGCCAGCAGCTTCTTGGCAGACCAACTAGCTACGCAGTATTTT. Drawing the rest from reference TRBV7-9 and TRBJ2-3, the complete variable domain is DTGVSQNPRHKITKRGQNVTFRCDPISEHNRLYWYRQTLGQGPEFLTYFQNEAQLEKSRLLSDRFSAERPKGSFSTLEIQRTEQGDSAMYLCASSFLADQLATQYFGPGTRLTVL.

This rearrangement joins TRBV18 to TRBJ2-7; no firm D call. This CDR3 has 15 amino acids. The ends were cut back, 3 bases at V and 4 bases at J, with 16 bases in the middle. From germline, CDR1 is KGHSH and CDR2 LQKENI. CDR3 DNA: TGTGCCAGCTCACCGTATACCGGTGGGGATTACGAGCAGTACTTC. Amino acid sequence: CASSPYTGGDYEQYF.

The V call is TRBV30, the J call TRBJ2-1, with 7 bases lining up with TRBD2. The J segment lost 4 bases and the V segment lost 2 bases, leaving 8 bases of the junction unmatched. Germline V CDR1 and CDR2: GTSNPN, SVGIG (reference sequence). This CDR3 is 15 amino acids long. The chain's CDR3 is CAWSIGLAVYNEQFF. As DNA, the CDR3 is TGTGCCTGGAGTATAGGCCTAGCGGTTTACAATGAGCAGTTCTTC.

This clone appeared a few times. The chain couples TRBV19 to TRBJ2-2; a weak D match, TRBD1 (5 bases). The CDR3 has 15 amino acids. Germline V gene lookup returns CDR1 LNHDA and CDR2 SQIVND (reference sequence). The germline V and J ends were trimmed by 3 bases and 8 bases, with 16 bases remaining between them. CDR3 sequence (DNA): TGTGCCAGTAGTATCTATCGGACAACCGTTGGGGAGCTGTTTTTT. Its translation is CASSIYRTTVGELFF.

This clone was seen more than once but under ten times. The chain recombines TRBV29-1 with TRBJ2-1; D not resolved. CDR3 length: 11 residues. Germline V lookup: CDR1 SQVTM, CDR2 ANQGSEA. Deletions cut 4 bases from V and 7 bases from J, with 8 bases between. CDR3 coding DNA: TGCAGCGTTGTACAGTTGAATGAGCAGTTCTTC. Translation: CSVVQLNEQFF.